These 2 T cell receptor beta chains share one sample of origin, sequenced in a study of T-cell reconstitution after alpha-beta-depleted transplantation in children. Construction of the TCRbeta library involved unique molecular identifiers. TCRdb re-analysed the PCR reads in MiXCR, keeping a single row per CDR3 protein. This sample has a few hundred thousand distinct CDR3 sequences, with about a sixth found just once. The sequences come from PBMCs, mostly from graft donor cells, collected 360 days after TCRalphabeta/CD19-depleted stem cell transplant. These receptors all stem from a boy younger than two who had a stem cell transplant for Wiskott-Aldrich syndrome, so the T cells may come from the graft donor.

This clonotype was observed a few times. Here the CDR3 reads CASSQDAISGRPSSSIQYF. The CDR3 DNA reads TGCGCCAGCAGCCAAGACGCAATTAGCGGGAGGCCCTCCTCATCCATTCAGTACTTC. This chain links TRBV4-3 with TRBJ2-4; 10 bases map to TRBD2. CDR1 and CDR2 (germline): LGHNA, YSLEER. V was pared by 0 bases and J by 9 bases, with 17 bases of the junction left unmatched. The CDR3 contains 19 residues.

This clonotype was seen a few times. The V and J genes are TRBV28 and TRBJ1-1; possible D gene TRBD1, 6 bases. Germline CDR1 reads MDHEN; CDR2 reads SYDVKM. V shed 6 bases and J shed 1 base, with 12 bases lying between them. The CDR3 is 14 residues long. CDR3 nucleotides: TGTGCCAGCAGCGTAGGGGGAACGAACACTGAAGCTTTCTTT. The encoded protein is CASSVGGTNTEAFF.